This T cell receptor (beta chain) was obtained from a study of blood T cells in healthy people across ages. Primers used in a second PCR of roughly 7 to 12 cycles were a sample-barcoded 5' primer and a J-beta primer mix. Each cDNA molecule, via a template-switch adaptor with 12 random nucleotides, was tagged. One entry per CDR3 protein results from TCRdb running MiXCR on the 5' RACE reads. Here the sample spans about 1.1 million distinct CDR3 sequences, 35% to 45% being singletons. On this clonotype itself: Its antigen remains unknown.

The authors isolated at least 6.5 million PBMCs per sample. Germline values: CDR1 MGHRA, CDR2 YSYEKL. The CDR3 runs to 14 residues. V was cut by 0 bases and J by 8 bases, with 8 bases left in between. Study conclusions and caveats: Naive CD4+ cell counts and diversity both ran higher in long-lived than in aged donors.

Sequences were obtained from blood. This receptor was obtained from a man between 18 and 29 years old in good health. The V and J genes are TRBV4-1 and TRBJ2-6, with a possible D match to TRBD2 (5 bases). CDR3 residues: CASSQDRGTNVLTF. The CDR3 bases are TGCGCCAGCAGCCAAGACCGGGGAACCAACGTCCTGACTTTC.